This T cell receptor beta chain was sequenced during a study of blood T cells in healthy people across ages. Study-wide findings and caveats: Per million T cells, TCR beta diversity dropped about linearly as age rose.

Alongside a J-beta primer mix, a sample-barcoded 5' primer served in a second PCR lasting about 6 to 11 cycles. TCRdb re-called the 5' RACE reads through MiXCR, storing one row per CDR3 protein. The sample lists over 550,000 distinct CDR3 sequences, approximately 30% seen once, with approximately 14% in the top ten. As regards this clonotype: Its antigen is undetermined. One end of the junction varies from germline; a read error may be responsible.

CDR1 and CDR2 (germline): MNHEY, SVGAGI. The CDR3 spans 16 residues. Sequencing was done on a sample of blood. This sequence was found in a woman aged 80 or older in good health. The chain is built from TRBV6-5 and TRBJ2-4, with D possibly being TRBD1 (6 bases). CDR3 bases: TGTGTCAGCAGTTACCGACAGGCCGGCTCCTACAATGAGCAGTACTTC. This codes for CVSSYRQAGSYNEQYF.